This T cell receptor (beta chain) came from a study of blood T cell repertoires in COVID-19. Turning to the study itself: Sites across the United States, Italy and Spain contributed samples from acute and convalescent COVID-19. Sample material is recorded as cDNA or gDNA derived from T cells, B-cell-depleted T cells, or PBMCs.

The authors' processing: Counts of nucleated cells, estimated from reference gene primer amplification, were obtained. Profiled with immunoSEQ multiplex PCR; TCRdb holds only in-frame clones, not every one. V and J calls plus clone size are reproduced from that table; the DNA served to infer D and trimming. The sample has fewer than 650,000 clones, around 90% seen once; the top ten hold about 8.2%. Trimming removed 5 bases from V and 3 bases from J, with 11 bases in between. CDR3 size: 14 residues. The V gene's germline CDR1 is SGDLS and CDR2 YYNGEE. Enrolment of Seattle patients took place during active infection, and they were followed longitudinally.

The clonotype comes from a woman between 50 and 59 years old with COVID-19, enrolled during active disease. Sequencing was carried out using peripheral blood. The genes are TRBV9 and TRBJ2-2, with D maybe TRBD2 (5 bases). CDR3 DNA sequence: TGTGCCAGCAGATCGGGGATGGACACCGGGGAGCTGTTTTTT. It is translated as CASRSGMDTGELFF.